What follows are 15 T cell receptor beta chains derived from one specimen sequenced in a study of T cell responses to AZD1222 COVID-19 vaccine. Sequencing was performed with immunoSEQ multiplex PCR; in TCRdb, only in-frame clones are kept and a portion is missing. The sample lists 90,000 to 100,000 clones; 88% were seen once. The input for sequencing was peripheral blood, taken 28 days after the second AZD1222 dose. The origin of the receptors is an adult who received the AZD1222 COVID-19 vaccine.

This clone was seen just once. CDR3 sequence (DNA): TGTGCCACCAGCAGAGACCTTTCCGGCGCGTGGGAAAAACTGTTTTTT. Amino acid sequence: CATSRDLSGAWEKLFF. The chain couples TRBV15 to TRBJ1-4, with D unresolved. CDR1 LNHNV and CDR2 YYDKDF come from the germline V gene (reference sequence). This CDR3 comprises 16 residues. V was cut by 0 bases and J by 8 bases, with 16 bases left in between.

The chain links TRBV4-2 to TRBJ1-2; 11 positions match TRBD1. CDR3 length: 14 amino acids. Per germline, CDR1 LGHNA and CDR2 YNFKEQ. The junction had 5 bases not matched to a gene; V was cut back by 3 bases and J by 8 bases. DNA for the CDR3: TGTGCCAGCAGCCAGGCAGGGACAGGGGGAGGCTACACCTTC. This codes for CASSQAGTGGGYTF.

In nucleotides, the CDR3 is TGTGCCAGCAGCGCGGGCTCCCACACCGGGGAGCTGTTTTTT. Protein product: CASSAGSHTGELFF. V gene TRBV6-2 or TRBV6-3 combines with J gene TRBJ2-2; D is possibly TRBD2 (5 bases). The V end was cut by 6 bases, the J end by 3 bases, with 11 bases between. Germline-derived CDR1 and CDR2 are MNHEY and SVGEGT. This CDR3 has 14 amino acids.

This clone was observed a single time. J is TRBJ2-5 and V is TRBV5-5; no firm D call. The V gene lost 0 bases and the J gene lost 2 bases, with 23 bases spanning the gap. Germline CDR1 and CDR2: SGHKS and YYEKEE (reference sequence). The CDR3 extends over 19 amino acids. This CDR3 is CASSLASIDWEGKQETQYF. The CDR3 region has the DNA TGTGCCAGCAGCTTGGCCAGTATAGACTGGGAAGGGAAACAAGAGACCCAGTACTTC.

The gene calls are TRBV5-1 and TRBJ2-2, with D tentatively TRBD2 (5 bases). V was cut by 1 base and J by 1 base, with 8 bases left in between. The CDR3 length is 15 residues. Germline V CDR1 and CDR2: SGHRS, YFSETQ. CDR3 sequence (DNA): TGCGCCAGCAGCTTGTCTAGCTTGAACACCGGGGAGCTGTTTTTT. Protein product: CASSLSSLNTGELFF.

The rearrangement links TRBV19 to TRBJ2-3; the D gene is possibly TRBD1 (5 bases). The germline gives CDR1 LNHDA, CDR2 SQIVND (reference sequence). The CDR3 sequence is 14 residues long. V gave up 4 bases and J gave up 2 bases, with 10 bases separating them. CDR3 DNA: TGTGCCAGTAGTAGGCAGGGTATCACAGATACGCAGTATTTT. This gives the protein CASSRQGITDTQYF. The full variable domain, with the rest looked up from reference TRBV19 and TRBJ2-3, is DGGITQSPKYLFRKEGQNVTLSCEQNLNHDAMYWYRQDPGQGLRLIYYSQIVNDFQKGDIAEGYSVSREKKESFPLTVTSAQKNPTAFYLCASSRQGITDTQYFGPGTRLTVL.

In DNA, the CDR3 is TGTGCCAGCAGTTCCGGTACTTCTAGCGGGATAGGAGAGGAGTTCTTC. Protein sequence: CASSSGTSSGIGEEFF. The gene calls are TRBV6-2 or TRBV6-3 and TRBJ2-1; TRBD2 aligns across 9 bases. After removal of 4 bases from V and 14 bases from J, the junction contained 18 bases not matched to a gene. CDR1 is MNHEY and CDR2 is SVGEGT in the germline V gene. This CDR3 region has 16 residues.

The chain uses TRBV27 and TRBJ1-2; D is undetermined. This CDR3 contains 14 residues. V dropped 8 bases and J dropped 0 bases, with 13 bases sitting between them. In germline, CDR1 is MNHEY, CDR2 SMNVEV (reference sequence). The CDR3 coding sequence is TGTGCCAGCTCCCCACAGAGTTCTAACTATGGCTACACCTTC. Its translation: CASSPQSSNYGYTF.

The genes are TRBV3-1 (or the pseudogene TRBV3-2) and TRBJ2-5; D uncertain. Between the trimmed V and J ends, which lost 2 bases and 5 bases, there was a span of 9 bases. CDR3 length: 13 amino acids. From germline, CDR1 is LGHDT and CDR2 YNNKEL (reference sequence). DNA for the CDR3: TGTGCCAGCAGCCAAACACCGCCGGAGACCCAGTACTTC. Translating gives CASSQTPPETQYF.

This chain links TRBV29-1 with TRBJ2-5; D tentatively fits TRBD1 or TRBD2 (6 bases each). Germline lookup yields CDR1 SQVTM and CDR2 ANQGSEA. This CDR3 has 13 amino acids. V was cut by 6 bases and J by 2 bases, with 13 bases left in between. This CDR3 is CSVGGGGQETQYF. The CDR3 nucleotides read TGCAGCGTCGGAGGGGGTGGACAAGAGACCCAGTACTTC. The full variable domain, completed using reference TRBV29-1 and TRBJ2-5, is SAVISQKPSRDICQRGTSLTIQCQVDSQVTMMFWYRQQPGQSLTLIATANQGSEATYESGFVIDKFPISRPNLTFSTLTVSNMSPEDSSIYLCSVGGGGQETQYFGPGTRLLVL.

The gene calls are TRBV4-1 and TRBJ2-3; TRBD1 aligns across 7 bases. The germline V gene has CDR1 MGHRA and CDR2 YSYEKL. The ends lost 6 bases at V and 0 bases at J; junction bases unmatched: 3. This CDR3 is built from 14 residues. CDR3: CASRRQGSTDTQYF. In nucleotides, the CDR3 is TGCGCCAGCAGGAGACAGGGAAGCACAGATACGCAGTATTTT.

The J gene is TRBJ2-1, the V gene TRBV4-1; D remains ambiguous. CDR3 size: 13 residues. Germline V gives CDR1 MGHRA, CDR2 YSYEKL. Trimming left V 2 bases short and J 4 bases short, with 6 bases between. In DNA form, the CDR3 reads TGCGCCAGCAGCCAAAGTAGGTACAATGAGCAGTTCTTC. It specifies CASSQSRYNEQFF.

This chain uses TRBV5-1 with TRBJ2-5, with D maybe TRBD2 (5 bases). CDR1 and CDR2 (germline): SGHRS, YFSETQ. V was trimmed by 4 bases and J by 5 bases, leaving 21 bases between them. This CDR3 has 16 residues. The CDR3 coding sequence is TGCGCCAGCAGCCCGTCCCCGCGGGTGTGGGAGGAGACCCAGTACTTC. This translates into CASSPSPRVWEETQYF.

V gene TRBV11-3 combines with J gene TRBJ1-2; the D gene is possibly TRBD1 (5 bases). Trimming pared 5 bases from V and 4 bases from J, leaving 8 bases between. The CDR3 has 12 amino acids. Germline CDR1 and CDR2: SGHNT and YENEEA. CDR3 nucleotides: TGTGCCAGCAGCCAGGGTATCTATGGCTACACCTTC. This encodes CASSQGIYGYTF.

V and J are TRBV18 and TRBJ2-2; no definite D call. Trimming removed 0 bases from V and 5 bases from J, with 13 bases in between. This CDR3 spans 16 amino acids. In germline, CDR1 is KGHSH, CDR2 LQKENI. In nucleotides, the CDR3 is TGTGCCAGCTCACCACCAGAATCCACTGTTACCGGGGAGCTGTTTTTT. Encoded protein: CASSPPESTVTGELFF.